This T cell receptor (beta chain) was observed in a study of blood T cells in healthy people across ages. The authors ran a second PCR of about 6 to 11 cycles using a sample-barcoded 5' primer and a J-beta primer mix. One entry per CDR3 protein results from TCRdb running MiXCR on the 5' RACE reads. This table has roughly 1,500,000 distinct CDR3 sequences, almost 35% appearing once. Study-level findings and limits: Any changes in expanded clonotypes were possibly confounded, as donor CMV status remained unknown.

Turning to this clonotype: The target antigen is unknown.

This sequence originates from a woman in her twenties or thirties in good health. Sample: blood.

The CDR3: CSARERLGPLNEQFF. The DNA of the CDR3 is TGCAGTGCTAGGGAGAGATTAGGACCCCTTAATGAGCAGTTCTTC. V gene TRBV20-1 combines with J gene TRBJ2-1; D is unclear. CDR1 and CDR2 from the germline V gene are DFQATT and SNEGSKA (reference sequence). V shed 3 bases and J shed 7 bases, with 19 bases lying between them. The CDR3 contains 15 residues.